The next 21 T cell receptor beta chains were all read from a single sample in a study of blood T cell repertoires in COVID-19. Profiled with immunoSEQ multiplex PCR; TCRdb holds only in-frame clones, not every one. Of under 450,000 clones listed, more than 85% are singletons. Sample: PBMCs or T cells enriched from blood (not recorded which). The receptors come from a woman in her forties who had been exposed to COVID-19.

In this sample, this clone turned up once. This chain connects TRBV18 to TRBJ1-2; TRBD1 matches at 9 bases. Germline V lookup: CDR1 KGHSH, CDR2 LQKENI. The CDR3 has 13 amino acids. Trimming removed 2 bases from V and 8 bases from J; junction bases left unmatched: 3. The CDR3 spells CASSPGTGWGYTF. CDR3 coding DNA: TGTGCCAGCTCACCAGGGACAGGGTGGGGCTACACCTTC.

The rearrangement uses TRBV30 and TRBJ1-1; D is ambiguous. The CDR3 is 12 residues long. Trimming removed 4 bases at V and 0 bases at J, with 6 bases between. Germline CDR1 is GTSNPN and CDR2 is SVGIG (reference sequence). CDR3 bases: TGTGCCTGGACCTTCGTGAACACTGAAGCTTTCTTT. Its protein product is CAWTFVNTEAFF.

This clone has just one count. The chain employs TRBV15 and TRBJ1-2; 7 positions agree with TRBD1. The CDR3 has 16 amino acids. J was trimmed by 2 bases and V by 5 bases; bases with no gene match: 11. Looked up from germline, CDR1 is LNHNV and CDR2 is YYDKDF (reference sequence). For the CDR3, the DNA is TGTGCCACCAGCGGTTCCGCGACAGGGATGAACTATGGCTACACCTTC. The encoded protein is CATSGSATGMNYGYTF. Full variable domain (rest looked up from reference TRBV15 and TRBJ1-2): DAMVIQNPRYQVTQFGKPVTLSCSQTLNHNVMYWYQQKSSQAPKLLFHYYDKDFNNEADTPDNFQSRRPNTSFCFLDIRSPGLGDTAMYLCATSGSATGMNYGYTFGSGTRLTVV.

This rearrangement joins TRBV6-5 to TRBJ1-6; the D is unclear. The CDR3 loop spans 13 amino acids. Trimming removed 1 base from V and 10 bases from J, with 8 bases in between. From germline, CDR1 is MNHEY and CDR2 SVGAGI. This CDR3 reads CASSYLGYSPLHF. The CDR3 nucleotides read TGTGCCAGCAGTTACTTGGGCTACTCACCCCTCCACTTT.

CDR3 region: CASRLPGLNTEAFF. CDR3 DNA: TGTGCCAGCAGATTACCAGGTTTGAACACTGAAGCTTTCTTT. The rearrangement joins TRBV27 to TRBJ1-1; unclear D gene. CDR3 length: 14 residues. V shed 6 bases and J shed 0 bases, with 11 bases lying between them. Germline V gene data show CDR1 as MNHEY and CDR2 as SMNVEV (reference sequence).

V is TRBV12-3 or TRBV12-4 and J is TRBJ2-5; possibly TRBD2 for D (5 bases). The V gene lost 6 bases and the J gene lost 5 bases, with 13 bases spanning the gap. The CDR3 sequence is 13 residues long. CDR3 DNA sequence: TGTGCCAGCAGCCTGTTCACGGGGGAGACCCAGTACTTC. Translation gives CASSLFTGETQYF.

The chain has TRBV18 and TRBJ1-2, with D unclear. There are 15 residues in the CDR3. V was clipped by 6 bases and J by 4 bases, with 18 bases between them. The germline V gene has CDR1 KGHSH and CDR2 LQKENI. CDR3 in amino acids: CASSSFRQGGYGYTF. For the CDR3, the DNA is TGTGCCAGCTCCTCCTTTCGGCAAGGAGGCTATGGCTACACCTTC.

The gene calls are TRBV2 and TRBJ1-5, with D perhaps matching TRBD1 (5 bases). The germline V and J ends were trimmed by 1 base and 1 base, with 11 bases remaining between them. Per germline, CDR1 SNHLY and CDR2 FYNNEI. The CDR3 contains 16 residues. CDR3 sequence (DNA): TGTGCCAGCAGTGAAGGAATAGACAGCAGCAATCAGCCCCAGCATTTT. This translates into CASSEGIDSSNQPQHF.

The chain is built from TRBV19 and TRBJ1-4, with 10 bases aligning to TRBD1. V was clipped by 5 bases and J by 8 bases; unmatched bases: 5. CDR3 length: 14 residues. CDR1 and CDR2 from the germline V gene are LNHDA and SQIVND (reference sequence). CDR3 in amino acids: CASSPGQGEEKLFF. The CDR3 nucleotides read TGTGCCAGTAGTCCCGGACAGGGGGAGGAAAAACTGTTTTTT.

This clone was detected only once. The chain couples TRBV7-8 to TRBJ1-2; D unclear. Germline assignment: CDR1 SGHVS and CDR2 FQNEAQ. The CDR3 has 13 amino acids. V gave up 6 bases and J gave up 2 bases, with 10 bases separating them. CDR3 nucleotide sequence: TGTGCCAGCAGTGACGGGATAAACTATGGCTACACCTTC. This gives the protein CASSDGINYGYTF.

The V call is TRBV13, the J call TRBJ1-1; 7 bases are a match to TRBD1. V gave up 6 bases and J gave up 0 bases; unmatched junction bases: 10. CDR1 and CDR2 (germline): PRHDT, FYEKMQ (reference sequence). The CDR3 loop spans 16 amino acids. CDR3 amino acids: CASRKGAGGLNTEAFF. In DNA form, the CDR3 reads TGTGCCAGCAGGAAGGGGGCAGGGGGACTGAACACTGAAGCTTTCTTT.

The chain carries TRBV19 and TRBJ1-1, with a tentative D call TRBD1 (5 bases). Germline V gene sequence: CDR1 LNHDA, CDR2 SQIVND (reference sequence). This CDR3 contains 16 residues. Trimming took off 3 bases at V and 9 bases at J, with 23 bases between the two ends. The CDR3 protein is CASSMGLDSQAGKAFF. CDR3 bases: TGTGCCAGTAGTATGGGTCTTGACAGCCAGGCCGGTAAAGCTTTCTTT.

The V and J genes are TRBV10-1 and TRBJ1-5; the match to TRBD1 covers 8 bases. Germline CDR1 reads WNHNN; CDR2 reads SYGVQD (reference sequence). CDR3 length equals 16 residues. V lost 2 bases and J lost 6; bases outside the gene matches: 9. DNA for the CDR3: TGCGCCAGCAGTGAGAGTCAACAGGGGGGTGCTCAGCCCCAGCATTTT. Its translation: CASSESQQGGAQPQHF.

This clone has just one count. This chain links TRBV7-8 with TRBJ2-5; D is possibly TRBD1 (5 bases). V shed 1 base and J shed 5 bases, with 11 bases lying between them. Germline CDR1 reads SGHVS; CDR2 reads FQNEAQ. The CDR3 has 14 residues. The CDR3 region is CASSLVGARETQYF. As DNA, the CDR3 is TGTGCCAGCAGCTTAGTAGGGGCCCGGGAGACCCAGTACTTC. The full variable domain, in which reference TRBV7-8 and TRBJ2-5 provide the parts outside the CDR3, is GAGVSQSPRYKVAKRGQDVALRCDPISGHVSLFWYQQALGQGPEFLTYFQNEAQLDKSGLPSDRFFAERPEGSVSTLKIQRTQQEDSAVYLCASSLVGARETQYFGPGTRLLVL.

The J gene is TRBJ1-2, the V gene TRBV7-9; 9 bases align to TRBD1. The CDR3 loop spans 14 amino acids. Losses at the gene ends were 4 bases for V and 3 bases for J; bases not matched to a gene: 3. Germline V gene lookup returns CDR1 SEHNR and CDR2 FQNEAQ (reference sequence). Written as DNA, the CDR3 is TGTGCCAGCAGCTGGGGACAGGGCTACTATGGCTACACCTTC. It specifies CASSWGQGYYGYTF.

CDR3 DNA: TGTGCCAGCAGCTTGGGTGATACCGTTGAGGAAGCTTTCTTT. Its protein is CASSLGDTVEEAFF. J is TRBJ1-1 and V is TRBV5-4, with no clear D. Germline values: CDR1 SGHNT, CDR2 YYREEE (reference sequence). The CDR3 contains 14 residues. V was shortened by 0 bases and J by 8 bases, with 14 bases between the two germline ends.

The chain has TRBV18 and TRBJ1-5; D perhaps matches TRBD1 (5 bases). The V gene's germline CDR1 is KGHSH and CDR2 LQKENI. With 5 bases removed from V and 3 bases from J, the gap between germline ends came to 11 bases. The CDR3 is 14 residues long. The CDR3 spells CASSATATNQPQHF. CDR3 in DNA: TGTGCCAGCTCAGCGACAGCAACCAATCAGCCCCAGCATTTT.

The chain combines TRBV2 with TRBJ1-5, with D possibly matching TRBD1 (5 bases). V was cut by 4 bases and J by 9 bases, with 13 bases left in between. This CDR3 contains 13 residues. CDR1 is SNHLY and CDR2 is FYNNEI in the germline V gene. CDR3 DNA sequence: TGTGCCAGCAGTGGGTCTAAGCAGGGGCCCCAGCATTTT. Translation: CASSGSKQGPQHF.

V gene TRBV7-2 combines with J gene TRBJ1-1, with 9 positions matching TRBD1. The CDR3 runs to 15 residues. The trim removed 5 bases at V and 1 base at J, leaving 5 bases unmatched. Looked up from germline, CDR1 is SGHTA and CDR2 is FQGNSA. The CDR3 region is CASSQYRGQNTEAFF. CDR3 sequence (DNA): TGTGCCAGCAGCCAATACAGGGGGCAGAACACTGAAGCTTTCTTT.

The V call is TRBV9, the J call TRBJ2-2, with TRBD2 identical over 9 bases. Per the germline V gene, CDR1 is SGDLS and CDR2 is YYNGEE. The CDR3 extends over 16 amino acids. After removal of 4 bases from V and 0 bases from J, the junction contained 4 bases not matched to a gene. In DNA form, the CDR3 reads TGTGCCAGCAGCTCTCGGACTAGCGCGAACACCGGGGAGCTGTTTTTT. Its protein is CASSSRTSANTGELFF.

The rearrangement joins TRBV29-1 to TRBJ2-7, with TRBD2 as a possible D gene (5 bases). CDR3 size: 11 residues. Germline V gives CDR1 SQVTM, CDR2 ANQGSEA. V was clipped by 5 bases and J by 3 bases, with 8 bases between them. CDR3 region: CSVPRGYEQYF. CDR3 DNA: TGCAGCGTTCCTCGGGGCTACGAGCAGTACTTC.